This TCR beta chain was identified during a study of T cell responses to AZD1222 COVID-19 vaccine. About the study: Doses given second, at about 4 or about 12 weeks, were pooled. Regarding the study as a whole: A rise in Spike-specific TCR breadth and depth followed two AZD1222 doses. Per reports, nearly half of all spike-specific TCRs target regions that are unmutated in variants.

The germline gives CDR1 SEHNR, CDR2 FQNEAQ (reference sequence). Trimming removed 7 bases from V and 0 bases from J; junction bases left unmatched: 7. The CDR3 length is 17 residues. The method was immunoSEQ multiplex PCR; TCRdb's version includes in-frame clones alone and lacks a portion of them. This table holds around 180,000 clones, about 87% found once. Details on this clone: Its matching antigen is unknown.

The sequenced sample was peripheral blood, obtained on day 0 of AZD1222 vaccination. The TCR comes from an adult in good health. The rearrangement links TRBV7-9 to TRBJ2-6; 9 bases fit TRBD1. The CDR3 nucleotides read TGTGCCAGCACCCTGGACAGGGGTGGCTCTGGGGCCAACGTCCTGACTTTC. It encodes CASTLDRGGSGANVLTF.